The clone carrying this T cell receptor beta chain appeared many times. As yet, its antigen is unknown. The data stem from a study of CD8+CD57+ T cells in acquired aplastic anemia. Study-level information: CD4+ and CD8+ cells, once sorted, gave DNA averaging about 3 ug. Healthy donors yielded roughly 9.9 million CD4+ cell reads on average. Findings and caveats of the study: The CD8+ Simpson's diversity of patients and controls was not significantly different. Overlapping CD8+ CDR3 repertoires of patients and controls contained under 35 shared sequences.

The CDR3 covers 13 residues. V shed 2 bases and J shed 8 bases, with 12 bases lying between them. CDR3 and TCR beta VDJ profiling relied on genomic DNA as the template. TCRdb re-analysed the reads in MiXCR, keeping a single row per CDR3 protein. The table has approximately 130,000 distinct CDR3 sequences, 35% to 50% seen once. The sequence was obtained from a human donor in good health, serving as a control. The sample was sorted CD4+, CD8+, or CD8+CD57+ T cells (not recorded which) from PBMCs. The J gene is TRBJ1-2, the V gene TRBV12-3 or TRBV12-4, with D possibly TRBD1 on 6 matching bases. DNA of the CDR3: TGTGCCAGCAGTTTACGGGGGGCGCGCGGCTACACCTTC. This sequence encodes CASSLRGARGYTF.